This TCR beta chain was captured in a study of shared clonotypes between healthy human individuals. In the original analysis: ImmunoSEQ yielded junction-only sequences lacking quality scores, so filtering differed. Clones were sequenced by immunoSEQ multiplex PCR, and TCRdb holds only the in-frame ones, with some missing. V and J calls and clone size are those listed in that table; D and trimming were worked out from the DNA. The repertoire has around 2.1 million clones, approximately 94% of them found once; the top ten carry 0.1% to 0.15%. The V and J ends lost 0 bases and 2 bases respectively, with 9 bases between them. Germline V lookup: CDR1 GTSNPN, CDR2 SVGIG (reference sequence). The CDR3 extends over 14 amino acids. Study-level findings and limits: Estimated clonotype richness was generally higher in naive than memory subsets.

For this clone: Its matching antigen is unknown. Other DNA variants within this sample encode the same CDR3.

All donors qualified as healthy HIV-negative adults and had experienced no recent acute infections or vaccinations. V usage is TRBV30 and J usage is TRBJ2-3, with D perhaps being TRBD1 or TRBD2 (5 bases each). Sequenced: naive CD4+ T cells sorted from blood. The subset here: CD45RA+ positively selected. This TCR was sampled from a man aged 18 to 30 in good health. The CDR3: CAWSVSGTTDTQYF. The CDR3 DNA reads as TGTGCCTGGAGTGTATCAGGGACCACAGATACGCAGTATTTT.